These 20 T cell receptor beta chains were sequenced from one sample in a study of metastatic and nonmetastatic thyroid tumors (dated by TCRdb to about 2020). Library method: PCR. The sequencer was an Illumina HiSeq 4000. The public reads were run again by TCRdb, first through fastp at Q25 and then through MiXCR, and only productive beta chains were kept. This sample comprises about 16,000 clones, around 32% of them detected only once. The ten biggest clones cover 10% to 15% of the sample. No patient had received any treatment before thyroid surgery. The sample was tumor tissue. The receptors here all came from a male donor with papillary thyroid cancer or a benign thyroid nodule (not recorded which). Some clones in this sample may be carry-over from other donors' samples.

The rearrangement joins TRBV4-1 to TRBJ1-6; possibly TRBD1 for D (5 bases). Germline values: CDR1 MGHRA, CDR2 YSYEKL. V was pared by 3 bases and J by 7 bases, with 16 bases between. The CDR3 contains 16 residues. The CDR3, as DNA: TGCGCCAGCAGCCAGGGACCGGGACGGGGGAATTCACCCCTCCACTTT. This codes for CASSQGPGRGNSPLHF.

Sample share makes this clone medium-sized. This sequence joins TRBV4-1 and TRBJ2-3, with 8 nucleotides matching TRBD1. With 4 bases clipped from V and 5 bases from J, the junction kept 5 bases outside the gene matches. The length of the CDR3 is 14 residues. Germline V gene lookup returns CDR1 MGHRA and CDR2 YSYEKL. CDR3 in DNA: TGCGCCAGCAGCCCCGGACAGGGCAGAGATACGCAGTATTTT. The encoded protein is CASSPGQGRDTQYF.

The sample holds a few counts of this clone. The V gene is TRBV15, the J gene TRBJ2-1; D may match TRBD1 or TRBD2 (5 bases each). The germline V and J ends were trimmed by 3 bases and 5 bases, with 11 bases remaining between them. The V gene's germline CDR1 is LNHNV and CDR2 YYDKDF (reference sequence). The CDR3 has 14 residues. The DNA for the CDR3 is TGTGCCACCAGCAGGGCCGGGACGCACAATGAGCAGTTCTTC. Protein: CATSRAGTHNEQFF.

By share, this clone ranks as medium-sized (0.01 to 0.1%). The chain carries TRBV12-3 or TRBV12-4 and TRBJ2-7; no definite D call. V lost 2 bases and J 6 bases, leaving 8 bases between the germline ends. There are 12 residues in the CDR3. The CDR3: CASSLSLSEQYF. CDR3 sequence (DNA): TGTGCCAGCAGTTTAAGTTTGTCCGAGCAGTACTTC.

The chain recombines TRBV7-3 with TRBJ2-7, with 9 bases fitting TRBD2. The junction had 4 bases not matched to a gene; V was cut back by 1 base and J by 3 bases. The CDR3 covers 15 residues. Germline assignment: CDR1 SGHTA and CDR2 FQGTGA. CDR3: CASSLSLAGNYEQYF. Written as DNA, the CDR3 is TGTGCCAGCAGCTTAAGCCTAGCGGGGAACTACGAGCAGTACTTC.

This clone was counted between two and nine times. This chain joins TRBV6-1 and TRBJ2-7; D is uncertain. This CDR3 is built from 14 residues. Germline V gives CDR1 MNHNS, CDR2 SASEGT. V was pared by 1 base and J by 3 bases, with 10 bases between. The CDR3 loop is CASSEGGYLYEQYF. DNA for the CDR3: TGTGCCAGCAGTGAAGGTGGCTATCTCTACGAGCAGTACTTC.

This clone turned up a few times. The chain couples TRBV15 to TRBJ2-7; unclear D gene. V dropped 3 bases and J dropped 3 bases, with 6 bases sitting between them. The germline V gene has CDR1 LNHNV and CDR2 YYDKDF (reference sequence). The CDR3 length is 12 residues. The CDR3 loop reads CATSREYYEQYF. The CDR3, as DNA: TGTGCCACCAGCAGGGAATACTACGAGCAGTACTTC.

This clone has more than one count but fewer than ten. The chain recombines TRBV7-3 with TRBJ2-1; D may be TRBD1 (5 bases). This CDR3 contains 15 residues. From germline, CDR1 is SGHTA and CDR2 FQGTGA. Deletions cut 2 bases from V and 5 bases from J, with 13 bases between. This CDR3 is CASSLRQGVNNEQFF. CDR3 bases: TGTGCCAGCAGCTTACGTCAGGGCGTGAACAATGAGCAGTTCTTC.

Many counts were recorded for this clone. The chain links TRBV6-6 to TRBJ2-1; 13 bases fit TRBD2. The CDR3 is made up of 19 amino acids. V shed 8 bases and J 6 bases; nucleotides not matched to a gene: 19. Germline CDR1 reads MNHNY; CDR2 reads SVGAGI (reference sequence). CDR3 nucleotides: TGTGCCAGCGCCGATAGGACTAGCGGGAGACATGGTTGGGTCAATGAGCAGTTCTTC. The encoded protein is CASADRTSGRHGWVNEQFF.

This clone is deemed medium-sized. The chain couples TRBV7-2 to TRBJ1-2; the match to TRBD1 covers 10 bases. Germline assignment: CDR1 SGHTA and CDR2 FQGNSA. The V and J ends lost 3 bases and 8 bases, in that order; junction bases with no gene match: 6. The CDR3 has 14 residues. The CDR3 is CASSLGGQGPGYTF. The CDR3 DNA reads TGTGCCAGCAGCTTGGGGGGACAGGGGCCCGGCTACACCTTC.

This clone was counted at least ten times. V and J are TRBV2 and TRBJ1-3, with D possibly being TRBD1 (5 bases). Trimming took off 1 base at V and 2 bases at J, with 6 bases between the two ends. CDR3 length: 14 amino acids. CDR1 and CDR2 (germline): SNHLY, FYNNEI. CDR3: CASSEGRAGNTIYF. In DNA form, the CDR3 reads TGTGCCAGCAGTGAAGGCAGGGCTGGAAACACCATATATTTT.

Within the sample, this clone is medium-sized. The chain combines TRBV7-8 with TRBJ2-7; D not certain. This CDR3 spans 14 amino acids. Per germline, CDR1 SGHVS and CDR2 FQNEAQ. V lost 5 bases and J lost 0, with 11 bases in between. The CDR3 loop is CASSGMGTSYEQYF. CDR3 coding DNA: TGTGCCAGCAGCGGGATGGGTACCTCCTACGAGCAGTACTTC.

This clone came up a few times. V and J are TRBV20-1 and TRBJ2-3; D call uncertain. The CDR3 is 13 amino acids. In germline, CDR1 is DFQATT, CDR2 SNEGSKA (reference sequence). Trimming cost V 6 bases and J 2 bases, with 12 bases left between them. This CDR3 is CSASHPTTDTQYF. The CDR3, as DNA: TGCAGTGCCAGCCACCCAACCACAGATACGCAGTATTTT.

This clone was found many times. CDR3 nucleotide sequence: TGCAGTGCTAGAGATTGGGCTAGTCCAGATACGCAGTATTTT. Translation: CSARDWASPDTQYF. This chain uses TRBV20-1 with TRBJ2-3, with D unresolved. CDR3 size: 14 residues. Trimming took 0 bases from V and 4 from J, leaving 11 bases between them. CDR1 and CDR2 (germline): DFQATT, SNEGSKA (reference sequence).

This clone was counted at least ten times. V is TRBV2 and J is TRBJ2-3; TRBD2 agrees at 10 bases. The ends lost 10 bases at V and 1 base at J; junction bases unmatched: 2. Germline CDR1 and CDR2: SNHLY and FYNNEI. The CDR3 spans 13 residues. The chain's CDR3 is CAIGTSGTDTQYF. The DNA for the CDR3 is TGTGCCATCGGGACTAGCGGCACAGATACGCAGTATTTT.

Concerning this clone: Germline is not matched at one junction end, which may reflect a read error. The V and J genes are TRBV30 and TRBJ1-2; a weak D match, TRBD1 (5 bases). Germline CDR1 and CDR2: GTSNPN and SVGIG (reference sequence). The CDR3 sequence is 8 residues long. CDR3 coding DNA: TGTGCCTGGAGTGACAGGCTTTTC. Amino acid sequence: CAWSDRLF.

This clone has only a few counts. This chain uses TRBV6-2 or TRBV6-3 with TRBJ1-2; 7 bases map to TRBD1. V lost 0 bases to trimming and J lost 4 bases; unmatched junction nucleotides: 5. The CDR3 spans 15 residues. CDR1 is MNHEY and CDR2 is SVGEGT in the germline V gene. The CDR3 here is CASSYSIRDSYGYTF. The CDR3 DNA reads as TGTGCCAGCAGTTACTCGATACGGGACAGCTATGGCTACACCTTC.

The chain is built from TRBV7-8 and TRBJ2-5; D possibly corresponds to TRBD1 (6 bases). Germline CDR1 reads SGHVS; CDR2 reads FQNEAQ. Between the trimmed V and J ends, which lost 5 bases and 1 base, there was a span of 17 bases. The CDR3 spans 16 residues. The CDR3 nucleotides are TGTGCCAGCAGCACCACGCGGACAGTCCTCCAAGAGACCCAGTACTTC. Translated: CASSTTRTVLQETQYF.

This clone has a handful of counts. CDR3 sequence reads: CASSLKARYNSPLHF. The CDR3, as DNA: TGTGCCAGCAGTTTAAAGGCCAGGTATAATTCACCCCTCCACTTT. The V call is TRBV27, the J call TRBJ1-6; no reliable D call. The CDR3 spans 15 residues. Trimming pared 2 bases from V and 4 bases from J, leaving 9 bases between. Germline values: CDR1 MNHEY, CDR2 SMNVEV (reference sequence).

This clone turned up a few times. V is TRBV6-2 or TRBV6-3 and J is TRBJ1-1; D is ambiguous. The CDR3 runs to 13 residues. V was trimmed by 6 bases and J by 1 base, leaving 9 bases between them. Looked up from germline, CDR1 is MNHEY and CDR2 is SVGEGT. The CDR3 region has the DNA TGTGCCAGCAGAAGTAGAAGGAACACTGAAGCTTTCTTT. Translation: CASRSRRNTEAFF.